This T cell receptor beta chain came from a study of blood T cell repertoires in COVID-19. The germline V and J ends were trimmed by 6 bases and 6 bases, with 12 bases remaining between them. CDR1 and CDR2 from the germline V gene are MNHEY and SMNVEV (reference sequence). There are 13 residues in the CDR3. Repertoires were generated with immunoSEQ multiplex PCR, while TCRdb's copy carries only in-frame clones and drops some. The table lists 250,000 to 350,000 clones, around 89% of them singletons. The V call is TRBV27, the J call TRBJ1-5; the D is unclear. Sequencing was performed on peripheral blood. The TCR sequence derives from a woman aged 55-70 years with acute or convalescent COVID-19. CDR3 in amino acids: CASRTRSGQPQHF. The CDR3 DNA sequence: TGTGCCAGCAGGACCCGGTCGGGTCAGCCCCAGCATTTT.